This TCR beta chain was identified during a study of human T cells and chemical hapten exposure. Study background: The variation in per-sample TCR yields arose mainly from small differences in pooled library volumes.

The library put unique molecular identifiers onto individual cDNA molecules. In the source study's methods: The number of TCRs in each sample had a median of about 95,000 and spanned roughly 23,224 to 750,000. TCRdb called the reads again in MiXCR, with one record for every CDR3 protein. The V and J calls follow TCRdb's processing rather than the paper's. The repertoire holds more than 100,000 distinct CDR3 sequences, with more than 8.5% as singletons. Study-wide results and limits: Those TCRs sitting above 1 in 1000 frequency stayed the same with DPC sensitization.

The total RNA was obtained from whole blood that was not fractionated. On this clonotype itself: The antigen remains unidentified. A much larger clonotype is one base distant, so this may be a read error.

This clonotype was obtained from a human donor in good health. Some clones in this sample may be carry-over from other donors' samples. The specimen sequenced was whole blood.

In DNA form, the CDR3 reads TGTGCCAGAAGCCGAGACGGAGGTGGTGAAAAACTGTTTTTT. Encoded protein: CARSRDGGGEKLFF. This rearrangement joins TRBV12-3 or TRBV12-4 to TRBJ1-4; no firm D call. Trimming shortened V by 9 bases and J by 7 bases, and 18 bases separated the two germline ends. This CDR3 has 14 amino acids.